Below, one T cell receptor beta chain is given with its context. The planned depth of sequencing spanned 1 in 200,000 to 1 in 1 million T cells. Data came from immunoSEQ multiplex PCR; TCRdb stores just in-frame clones and leaves some out. The sample lists approximately 100,000 clones, about 78% occurring once. The J segment lost 2 bases and the V segment lost 9 bases, leaving 5 bases of the junction unmatched. Germline assignment: CDR1 LNHDA and CDR2 SQIVND (reference sequence). The CDR3 is 13 residues long. The data originate from a study of cytotoxic CD8 clonotypes in ibrutinib-treated CLL. About the study: Across the patients, roughly 10 were relapsed/refractory, about 14 treatment-naive and 17 to 18 IGHV unmutated. Among patients, around 25 responded partially and 2 completely; approximately 14 then stayed remitted and 12 progressed after median 68 months.

The chain carries TRBV19 and TRBJ2-7; TRBD1 matches at 9 bases. Sequencing was performed on PBMCs, taken after 12 months of ibrutinib treatment. The clonotype was recovered from a human donor with chronic lymphocytic leukemia. This CDR3 is CARDRGYTYEQYF. Here the CDR3 DNA reads TGTGCCAGGGACAGGGGATATACCTACGAGCAGTACTTC. Full variable domain (missing parts from reference TRBV19 and TRBJ2-7): DGGITQSPKYLFRKEGQNVTLSCEQNLNHDAMYWYRQDPGQGLRLIYYSQIVNDFQKGDIAEGYSVSREKKESFPLTVTSAQKNPTAFYLCARDRGYTYEQYFGPGTRLTVT.